Included here is one T cell receptor beta chain sequence, with context. Antigen: not known. MiXCR, run by TCRdb on the reads, gives a single entry per CDR3 protein. The table records about 570,000 distinct CDR3 sequences, 40% of them present only once. This specimen comes from a study of T cell repertoires in cytomegalovirus infection. Overall study context: In the study, CMV epitopes included recently identified HLA-C-restricted and well-studied HLA-B-restricted ones. A matching HLA type, together with CMV infection, was signaled by public TCR beta signatures.

The CDR3 has 12 amino acids. Trimming stripped 4 bases from V and 3 bases from J, with 3 bases between. The V gene's germline CDR1 is ENHRY and CDR2 SYGVKD. This chain connects TRBV10-3 to TRBJ2-2; D is ambiguous. The source was cultured PBMCs, collected from culture after CMV antigen stimulation. The TCR originated in a human donor in good health (CMV status not recorded). Some clones in this sample may be carry-over from other donors' samples. This CDR3 is CAISGDTGELFF. The CDR3 DNA reads as TGTGCCATCAGTGGGGACACCGGGGAGCTGTTTTTT.